This T cell receptor beta chain was captured in a study of blood T cell repertoires in COVID-19. In the study overall: T cells, B-cell-depleted T cells, or PBMCs supplied cDNA or gDNA.

After removal of 4 bases from V and 8 bases from J, the junction contained 12 bases not matched to a gene. Germline-derived CDR1 and CDR2 are SGHRS and YFSETQ. CDR3 length: 16 amino acids. The repertoire was sequenced with immunoSEQ multiplex PCR; TCRdb's copy has only in-frame clones and lacks some. The sample holds about 60,000 clones, roughly 82% seen once. This clone was detected a few times. Sequenced sample: peripheral blood. The TCR sequence derives from a woman older than 75 with acute or convalescent COVID-19. The rearrangement joins TRBV5-1 to TRBJ2-1, with 10 bases fitting TRBD2. CDR3 sequence: CASSRLLSGGAHEQFF. The CDR3 DNA follows: TGCGCCAGCAGCAGGTTACTGAGCGGGGGGGCGCATGAGCAGTTCTTC.